The clone carrying this TCR beta chain was recorded at least ten times. Antigen: not known. The CDR3 is made up of 13 amino acids. V lost 5 bases and J 5 bases, leaving 12 bases between the germline ends. Germline assignment: CDR1 SEHNR and CDR2 FQNEAQ (reference sequence). This sample is drawn from a study of T-cell reconstitution after alpha-beta-depleted transplantation in children. Study findings and constraints: Reportedly, alpha-beta T cells present about two months post-transplant originated from several hundred expanded clones of graft origin. Surviving recipient T cells and thymic progenitors produced the high day-60 TCRbeta diversity seen in some patients. The main origin of T-cell counts and diversity one year after transplant was newly produced T cells.

Unique molecular identifiers were incorporated into the prepared TCRbeta library. TCRdb itself ran the PCR reads through MiXCR, one entry per CDR3 protein. The sample has around 30,000 distinct CDR3 sequences; over 6.5% are singletons. The specimen was peripheral blood, collected 60 days after TCRalphabeta/CD19-depleted stem cell transplant. This receptor was obtained from a child under two years old who had a stem cell transplant for acute myeloid leukemia, so the T cells may come from the graft donor. V usage is TRBV7-9 and J usage is TRBJ2-5, with D unclear. CDR3 region: CASSPRALETQYF. CDR3 sequence (DNA): TGTGCCAGCAGCCCCCGGGCCCTGGAGACCCAGTACTTC.